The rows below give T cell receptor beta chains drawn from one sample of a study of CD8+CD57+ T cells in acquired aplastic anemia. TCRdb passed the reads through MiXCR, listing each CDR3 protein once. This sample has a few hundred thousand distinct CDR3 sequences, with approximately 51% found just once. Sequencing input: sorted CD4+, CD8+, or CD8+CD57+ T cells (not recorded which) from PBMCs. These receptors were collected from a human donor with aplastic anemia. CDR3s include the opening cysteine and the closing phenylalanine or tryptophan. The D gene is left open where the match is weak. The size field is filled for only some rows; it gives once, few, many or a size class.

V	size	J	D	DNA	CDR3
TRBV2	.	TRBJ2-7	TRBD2	TGTGCCAGCAGTGAAACGACTAGCGGTACCTACGAGCAGTACTTC	CASSETTSGTYEQYF
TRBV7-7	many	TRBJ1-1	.	TGTGCCAGCGCTCTGGGGCAAGGGACTGAAGCTTTCTTT	CASALGQGTEAFF
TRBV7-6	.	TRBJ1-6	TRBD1	TGTGCCAGCAGTCTAATGACGGGACAGGGGGCGCGTGATTCACCCCTCCACTTT	CASSLMTGQGARDSPLHF
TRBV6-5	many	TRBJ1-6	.	TGTGCCAGCAGTTCCGGCAGGACAGATAATAGGAATTCACCCCTCCACTTT	CASSSGRTDNRNSPLHF
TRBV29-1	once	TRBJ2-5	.	TGCAGCGTAAGGGGGGGCCTAGAAGAGACCCAGTACTTC	CSVRGGLEETQYF
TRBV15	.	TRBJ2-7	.	TGTGCCACCAGCAGGGACACTTCCTACGAGCAGTACTTC	CATSRDTSYEQYF
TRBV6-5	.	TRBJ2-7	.	TGTGCCAGCAGTGAATTTGGCTCCTACGAGCAGTACTTC	CASSEFGSYEQYF
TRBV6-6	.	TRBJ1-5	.	TGTGCCAGCAGTCCAGGGTCCGGTCAGCCCCAGCATTTT	CASSPGSGQPQHF
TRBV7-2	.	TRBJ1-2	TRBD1	TGTGCCAGCAGCTTAGGGACAGGGGTAGGGGGCTACACCTTC	CASSLGTGVGGYTF
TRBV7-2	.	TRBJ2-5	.	TGTGCCAGCAGCCTGACTAGACAGCAAGAGACCCAGTACTTC	CASSLTRQQETQYF
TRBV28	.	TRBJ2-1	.	TGTGCCAGCAGTCCTCACCGGGACCTCAATGAGCAGTTCTTC	CASSPHRDLNEQFF